This T cell receptor beta chain derives from a study of T cell responses to AZD1222 COVID-19 vaccine. Findings of the study overall: Just five to seven people given AZD1222 tested seropositive at baseline.

Some clones are missing from TCRdb's copy, which holds only in-frame ones; the method was immunoSEQ multiplex PCR. The sample has roughly 50,000 clones, 89% seen once. The germline gives CDR1 SGHNT, CDR2 YENEEA. This CDR3 has 16 amino acids. V dropped 3 bases and J dropped 6 bases, with 18 bases sitting between them. In this sample, this clone turned up a few times. The antigen is not known. The chain employs TRBV11-3 and TRBJ2-1; D is possibly TRBD2 (6 bases). The sequenced sample was peripheral blood, obtained on day 0 of AZD1222 vaccination. The receptor was isolated from an adult in good health. CDR3 amino acids: CASSLGDSSGANEQFF. CDR3 in DNA: TGTGCCAGCAGCTTGGGTGACAGTAGCGGTGCCAATGAGCAGTTCTTC. Using reference TRBV11-3 and TRBJ2-1 for the parts outside the CDR3, the full variable domain is EAGVVQSPRYKIIEKKQPVAFWCNPISGHNTLYWYLQNLGQGPELLIRYENEEAVDDSQLPKDRFSAERLKGVDSTLKIQPAELGDSAVYLCASSLGDSSGANEQFFGPGTRLTVL.